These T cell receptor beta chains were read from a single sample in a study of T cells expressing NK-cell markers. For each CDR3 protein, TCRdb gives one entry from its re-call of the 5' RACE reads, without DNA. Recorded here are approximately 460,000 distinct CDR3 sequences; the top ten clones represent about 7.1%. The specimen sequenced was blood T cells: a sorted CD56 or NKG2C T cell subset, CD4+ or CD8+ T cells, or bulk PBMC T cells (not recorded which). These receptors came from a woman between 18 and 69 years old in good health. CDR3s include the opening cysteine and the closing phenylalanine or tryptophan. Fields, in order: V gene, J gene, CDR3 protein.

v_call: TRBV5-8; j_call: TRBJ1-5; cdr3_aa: CASSLAAVPQHF
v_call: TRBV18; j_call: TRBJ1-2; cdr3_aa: CASSRLTGGDYGYTF
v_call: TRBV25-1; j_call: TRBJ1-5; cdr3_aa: CASSDGEINQPQHF
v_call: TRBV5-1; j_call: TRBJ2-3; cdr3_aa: CASSFLLGLAGDTQYF
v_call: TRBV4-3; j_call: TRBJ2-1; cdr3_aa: CASSQDFGDYNEQFF
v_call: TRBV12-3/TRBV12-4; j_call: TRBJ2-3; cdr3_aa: CASSFGLTDTQYF
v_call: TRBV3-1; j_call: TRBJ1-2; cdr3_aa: CASSQVGGYGYGYTF
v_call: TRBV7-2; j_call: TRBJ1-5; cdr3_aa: CASSSGGGRNQPQHF
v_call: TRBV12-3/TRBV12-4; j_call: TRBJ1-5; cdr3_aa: CASSAGQSYQPQHF
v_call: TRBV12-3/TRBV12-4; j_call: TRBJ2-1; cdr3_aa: CASTLSFSRGNEQFF
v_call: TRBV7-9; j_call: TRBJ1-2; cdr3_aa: CASSLGPNDGYTF
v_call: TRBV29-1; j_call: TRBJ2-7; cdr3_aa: CSVEDSRYEQYF
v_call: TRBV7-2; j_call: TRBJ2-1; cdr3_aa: CASSRIWASGGNEQFF
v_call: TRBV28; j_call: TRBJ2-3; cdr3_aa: CASSLRSSLDTQYF
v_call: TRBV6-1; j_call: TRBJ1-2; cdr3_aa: CASSEVGRYGYTF
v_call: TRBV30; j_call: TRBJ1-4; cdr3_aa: CAWNPTGINEKLFF
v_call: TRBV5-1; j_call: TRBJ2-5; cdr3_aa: CASSLRRGMQETQYF
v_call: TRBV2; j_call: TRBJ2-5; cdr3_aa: CASSKSGTIGETQYF
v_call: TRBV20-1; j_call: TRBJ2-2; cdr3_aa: CSALWTGELFF
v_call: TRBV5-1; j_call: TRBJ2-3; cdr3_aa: CASSPGTSGRITDTQYF
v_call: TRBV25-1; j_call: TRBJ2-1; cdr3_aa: CASSGEGAPQGNEQFF